This TCR beta chain was profiled in a study of radiotherapy plus CTLA-4 blockade in lung cancer. Study in general: Objective responses emerged in roughly 20% of patients, and 30% to 40% attained disease control.

Method: immunoSEQ multiplex PCR; TCRdb's copy keeps in-frame clones and lacks some. Of roughly 50,000 clones in the sample, approximately 91% were seen once. Broader study findings: Reportedly, early blood T cell clone dynamics best predicted response, with interferon-beta. Tumor-origin TCR clones grew in blood after radiotherapy plus ipilimumab.

On this clone: Its antigen is as yet unknown.

Patients in the study, people with chemo-refractory metastatic non-small-cell lung cancer, received focal radiation plus ipilimumab CTLA-4 blockade. The material sequenced was peripheral blood, taken from a patient treated with radiotherapy plus ipilimumab. The source of this sequence is a human donor with non-small cell lung cancer whose response to radiotherapy plus ipilimumab could not be evaluated.

The DNA for the CDR3 is TGCGCCAGCAGCTTGCGACTTTCAAATGAGCAGTTCTTC. It encodes CASSLRLSNEQFF. The V and J genes are TRBV5-1 and TRBJ2-1, with no clear D. CDR1 is SGHRS and CDR2 is YFSETQ in the germline V gene. V was cut by 1 base and J by 7 bases, with 9 bases left in between. The CDR3 loop spans 13 amino acids.